The clone carrying this TCR beta chain was counted a few times. This specimen belongs to a study of blood T cell dynamics during melanoma immunotherapy. Study summary: Metastatic melanoma patients received first-line pembrolizumab or nivolumab plus ipilimumab.

Time point described: week 3, after first cycle of checkpoint inhibitor. The method was immunoSEQ multiplex PCR; TCRdb's version includes in-frame clones alone and lacks a portion of them. This table holds 4,500 to 6,000 clones, approximately 83% found once. The CDR3 spans 13 residues. Trimming took off 7 bases at V and 1 base at J, with 11 bases between the two ends. Germline CDR1 is MNHEY and CDR2 is SVGAGI. Sequences were derived from blood, sampled from a patient treated with checkpoint blockade. The clonotype originates from a human donor with melanoma. The chain links TRBV6-5 to TRBJ2-7, with D maybe TRBD1 (5 bases). Here the CDR3 reads CASTLPGSYEQYF. Here the CDR3 DNA reads TGTGCCAGCACTTTACCAGGGTCCTACGAGCAGTACTTC.